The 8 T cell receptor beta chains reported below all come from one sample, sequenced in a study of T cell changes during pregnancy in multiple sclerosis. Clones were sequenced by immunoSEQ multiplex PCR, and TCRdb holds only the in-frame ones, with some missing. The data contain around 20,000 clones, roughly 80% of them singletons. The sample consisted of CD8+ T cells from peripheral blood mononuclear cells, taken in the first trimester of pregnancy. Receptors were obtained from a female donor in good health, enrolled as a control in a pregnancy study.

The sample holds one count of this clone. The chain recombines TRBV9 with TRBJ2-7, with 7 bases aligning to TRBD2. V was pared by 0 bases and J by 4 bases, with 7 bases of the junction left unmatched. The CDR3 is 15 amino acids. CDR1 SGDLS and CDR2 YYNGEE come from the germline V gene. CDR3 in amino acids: CASSVDGGRGYEQYF. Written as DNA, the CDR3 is TGTGCCAGCAGCGTAGACGGGGGGAGAGGGTACGAGCAGTACTTC.

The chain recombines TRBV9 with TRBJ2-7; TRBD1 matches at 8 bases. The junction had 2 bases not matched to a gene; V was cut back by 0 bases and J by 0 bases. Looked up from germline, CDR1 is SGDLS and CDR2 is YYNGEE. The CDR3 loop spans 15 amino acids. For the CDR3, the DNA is TGTGCCAGCAGCGTAGACAGGGGGGACTCCTACGAGCAGTACTTC. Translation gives CASSVDRGDSYEQYF.

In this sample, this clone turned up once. CDR3 protein: CASRTGLASDEQFF. Written as DNA, the CDR3 is TGTGCCAGCAGAACGGGACTAGCTAGTGATGAGCAGTTCTTC. The gene calls are TRBV28 and TRBJ2-1; 9 positions match TRBD2. CDR3 length: 14 amino acids. Trimming at V came to 6 bases and at J to 8 bases, leaving 8 bases not matched to a gene. The germline CDR1 and CDR2 sequences are MDHEN and SYDVKM. Filled out from reference TRBV28 and TRBJ2-1, the complete variable domain reads DVKVTQSSRYLVKRTGEKVFLECVQDMDHENMFWYRQDPGLGLRLIYFSYDVKMKEKGDIPEGYSVSREKKERFSLILESASTNQTSMYLCASRTGLASDEQFFGPGTRLTVL.

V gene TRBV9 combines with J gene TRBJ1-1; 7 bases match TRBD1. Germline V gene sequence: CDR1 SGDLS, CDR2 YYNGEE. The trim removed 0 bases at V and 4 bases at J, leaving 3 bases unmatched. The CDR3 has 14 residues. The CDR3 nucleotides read TGTGCCAGCAGCGTAGCTCAGGGGGGCACTGAAGCTTTCTTT. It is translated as CASSVAQGGTEAFF.

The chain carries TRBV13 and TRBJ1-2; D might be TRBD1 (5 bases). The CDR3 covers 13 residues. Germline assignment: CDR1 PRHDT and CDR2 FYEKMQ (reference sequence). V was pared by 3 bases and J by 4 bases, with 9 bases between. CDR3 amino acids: CASSLRQLYGYTF. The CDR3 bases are TGTGCCAGCAGCTTGAGACAGCTCTATGGCTACACCTTC.

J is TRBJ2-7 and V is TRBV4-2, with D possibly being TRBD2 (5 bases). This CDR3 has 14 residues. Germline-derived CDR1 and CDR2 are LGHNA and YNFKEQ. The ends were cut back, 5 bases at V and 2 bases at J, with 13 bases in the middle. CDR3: CASSLRGSPYEQYF. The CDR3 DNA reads TGTGCCAGCAGCTTAAGAGGGAGTCCCTACGAGCAGTACTTC.

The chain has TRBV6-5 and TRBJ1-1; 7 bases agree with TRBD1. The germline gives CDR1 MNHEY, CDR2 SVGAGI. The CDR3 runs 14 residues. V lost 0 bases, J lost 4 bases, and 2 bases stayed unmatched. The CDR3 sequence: CASSYSAGGTEAFF. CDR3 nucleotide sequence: TGTGCCAGCAGTTACTCGGCAGGGGGCACTGAAGCTTTCTTT.

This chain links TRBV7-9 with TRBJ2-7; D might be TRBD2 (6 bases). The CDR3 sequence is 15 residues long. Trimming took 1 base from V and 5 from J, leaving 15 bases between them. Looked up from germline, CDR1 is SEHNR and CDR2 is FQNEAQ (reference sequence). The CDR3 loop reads CASSLGGERIDEQYF. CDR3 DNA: TGTGCCAGCAGCTTAGGCGGGGAAAGGATCGACGAGCAGTACTTC.